The 19 T cell receptor beta chains below all came from one sample that was sequenced in a study of control samples from healthy donors and cancer patients. Using immunoSEQ multiplex PCR, the repertoire was profiled, and TCRdb retains in-frame clones only, with some absent. Of roughly 180,000 clones in the sample, around 93% are singletons; the top ten hold roughly 3.9%. The material sequenced was blood. The source is a woman aged 60-75 years in good health.

The chain is built from TRBV10-3 and TRBJ2-3; D may be TRBD1 (6 bases). V lost 3 bases to trimming and J lost 5 bases, with 15 bases between them. The CDR3 consists of 15 residues. Germline V lookup: CDR1 ENHRY, CDR2 SYGVKD. The CDR3 reads CAISDLYRDGDTQYF. CDR3 in DNA: TGTGCCATCAGTGACCTTTACAGGGACGGAGATACGCAGTATTTT.

The chain employs TRBV28 and TRBJ1-6, with 8 bases identical to TRBD1. This CDR3 has 15 amino acids. Germline values: CDR1 MDHEN, CDR2 SYDVKM. With V trimmed by 1 base and J by 10 bases, 6 bases remained unmatched. The CDR3 loop reads CASSLYQGAGSPLHF. CDR3 coding DNA: TGTGCCAGCAGTTTATATCAGGGGGCCGGGTCACCCCTCCACTTT.

The genes are TRBV7-6 and TRBJ1-5; maybe TRBD1 (5 bases). This CDR3 contains 13 residues. Looked up from germline, CDR1 is SGHVS and CDR2 is FNYEAQ. V was cut by 2 bases and J by 7 bases, with 9 bases left in between. The CDR3 nucleotides read TGTGCCAGCAGCTTACGGGGGGGACAGCCCCAGCATTTT. It encodes CASSLRGGQPQHF.

This clone was recorded once. The genes are TRBV2 and TRBJ1-2, with D possibly matching TRBD1 (6 bases). Germline-derived CDR1 and CDR2 are SNHLY and FYNNEI. V lost 6 bases and J lost 8, with 16 bases in between. The CDR3 has 13 amino acids. CDR3 region: CASRGGALGGYTF. The CDR3 coding sequence is TGTGCCAGCAGGGGGGGGGCTCTTGGAGGCTACACCTTC.

This clone has only one observation. The V call is TRBV7-9, the J call TRBJ1-2; D is unresolved. The length of the CDR3 is 16 residues. CDR1 is SEHNR, CDR2 FQNEAQ, per germline (reference sequence). Trimming shortened V by 4 bases and J by 0 bases, and 15 bases separated the two germline ends. The CDR3 region has the DNA TGTGCCAGCAGCTCCCCGTTTGGACTAGCTAACTATGGCTACACCTTC. Translating gives CASSSPFGLANYGYTF.

J is TRBJ1-2 and V is TRBV5-1; D might be TRBD1 (5 bases). Germline CDR1 SGHRS, CDR2 YFSETQ. The CDR3 contains 16 residues. V lost 0 bases to trimming and J lost 0 bases, with 12 bases between them. CDR3: CASSLAGDPANYGYTF. Here the CDR3 DNA reads TGCGCCAGCAGCTTGGCCGGGGACCCAGCTAACTATGGCTACACCTTC.

The chain recombines TRBV9 with TRBJ1-3; D might be TRBD1 (5 bases). The CDR3 runs to 16 residues. Germline V gene data show CDR1 as SGDLS and CDR2 as YYNGEE. Trimming took off 3 bases at V and 5 bases at J, with 18 bases between the two ends. CDR3 region: CASSAQAGGVRNTIYF. Here the CDR3 DNA reads TGTGCCAGCAGCGCACAAGCCGGAGGGGTTAGAAACACCATATATTTT.

This chain connects TRBV5-4 to TRBJ2-7; possibly TRBD1 or TRBD2 for D (6 bases each). V was cut by 4 bases and J by 5 bases, with 13 bases left in between. This CDR3 is built from 13 residues. Germline V lookup: CDR1 SGHNT, CDR2 YYREEE (reference sequence). In nucleotides, the CDR3 is TGTGCCAGCAGCCGAGGGGGAGGCAACGAGCAGTACTTC. Translating gives CASSRGGGNEQYF.

This chain connects TRBV2 to TRBJ1-2; possible D gene TRBD1, 5 bases. Germline V gives CDR1 SNHLY, CDR2 FYNNEI. V lost 6 bases and J lost 3, with 17 bases in between. This CDR3 has 15 residues. CDR3 sequence (DNA): TGTGCCAGCAGCGAGGACATGGGGGTCTACTATGGCTACACCTTC. Translation gives CASSEDMGVYYGYTF.

This clone has only one observation. This chain uses TRBV7-2 with TRBJ2-3, with D perhaps TRBD2 (5 bases). This CDR3 region has 13 residues. Deletions cut 8 bases from V and 0 bases from J, with 9 bases between. Germline CDR1 is SGHTA and CDR2 is FQGNSA. The CDR3, as DNA: TGTGCCAGCTATAGCGCTAGCACAGATACGCAGTATTTT. As protein: CASYSASTDTQYF.

The genes are TRBV2 and TRBJ1-2; the D is unclear. The germline CDR1 and CDR2 sequences are SNHLY and FYNNEI. Trimming removed 8 bases at V and 5 bases at J, with 15 bases between. The CDR3 length is 13 residues. The CDR3 DNA is TGTGCCAGCCGCACGCAGGCTCTGTATGGCTACACCTTC. Its protein product is CASRTQALYGYTF.

The chain recombines TRBV7-6 with TRBJ1-3; D is unclear. CDR1 and CDR2 (germline): SGHVS, FNYEAQ. The V and J ends lost 6 bases and 0 bases respectively, with 15 bases between them. This CDR3 spans 16 amino acids. The CDR3 reads CASSNQVGYSGNTIYF. The CDR3, as DNA: TGTGCCAGCAGTAACCAGGTCGGCTACTCTGGAAACACCATATATTTT. The full variable domain, rest sourced from reference TRBV7-6 and TRBJ1-3, is GAGVSQSPRYKVTKRGQDVALRCDPISGHVSLYWYRQALGQGPEFLTYFNYEAQQDKSGLPNDRFSAERPEGSISTLTIQRTEQRDSAMYRCASSNQVGYSGNTIYFGEGSWLTVV.

The table lists this clone with a few counts. The chain links TRBV3-1 (or the pseudogene TRBV3-2) to TRBJ1-2, with 7 bases matching TRBD1. The CDR3 contains 18 residues. The germline V gene has CDR1 LGHDT and CDR2 YNNKEL (reference sequence). The V gene end was trimmed by 4 bases and the J gene end by 3 bases; junction bases not matched to a gene: 17. CDR3 DNA: TGTGCCAGCAGCCTCCAAACTATCCTCGAACAGGGGTACTATGGCTACACCTTC. This codes for CASSLQTILEQGYYGYTF.

The gene calls are TRBV7-9 and TRBJ1-1; 7 bases match TRBD1. CDR3 size: 13 residues. Germline V gene sequence: CDR1 SEHNR, CDR2 FQNEAQ (reference sequence). Trimming cost V 1 base and J 5 bases; bases outside gene matches: 1. The CDR3 loop reads CASSLEQGTEAFF. CDR3 nucleotide sequence: TGTGCCAGCAGCTTAGAACAGGGGACTGAAGCTTTCTTT.

The chain carries TRBV6-2 or TRBV6-3 and TRBJ1-5; no definite D call. V was trimmed by 6 bases and J by 0 bases, leaving 12 bases between them. The CDR3 covers 15 residues. Germline CDR1 MNHEY, CDR2 SVGEGT. This chain's CDR3 is CASSYSPDSNQPQHF. The CDR3 coding sequence is TGTGCCAGCAGCTATTCCCCGGATAGCAATCAGCCCCAGCATTTT.

This clone was detected only once. Here the CDR3 reads CASRRDSNQPQHF. Written as DNA, the CDR3 is TGTGCCAGCAGGAGGGACAGTAATCAGCCCCAGCATTTT. The rearrangement joins TRBV6-6 to TRBJ1-5, with 7 bases lining up with TRBD1. The CDR3 is 13 residues long. Germline trimming cut 6 bases from V and 4 bases from J; bases unmatched to any gene: 3. Germline V gene data show CDR1 as MNHNY and CDR2 as SVGAGI (reference sequence).

The V gene is TRBV15, the J gene TRBJ2-1; unclear D gene. This CDR3 comprises 12 residues. Germline CDR1 reads LNHNV; CDR2 reads YYDKDF (reference sequence). Trimming removed 3 bases at V and 9 bases at J, with 9 bases between. The CDR3 here is CATSSTVSEQFF. CDR3 in DNA: TGTGCCACCAGCAGTACTGTGTCTGAGCAGTTCTTC.

The rearrangement uses TRBV7-9 and TRBJ1-1; D ambiguous. Germline V gene lookup returns CDR1 SEHNR and CDR2 FQNEAQ (reference sequence). Trimming left V 3 bases short and J 4 bases short, with 12 bases between. This CDR3 comprises 14 residues. The CDR3 nucleotides read TGTGCCAGCAGCTTTCGCACAGAGGGCACTGAAGCTTTCTTT. It translates to CASSFRTEGTEAFF.

The table lists this clone with a few counts. The chain links TRBV5-1 to TRBJ1-1; D is uncertain. Germline V gene lookup returns CDR1 SGHRS and CDR2 YFSETQ. The CDR3 is 16 amino acids. V was clipped by 2 bases and J by 7 bases, with 21 bases between them. The CDR3 reads CASSFLGLEGFGEAFF. Here the CDR3 DNA reads TGCGCCAGCAGCTTTTTAGGTTTAGAAGGTTTTGGTGAAGCTTTCTTT.